This T cell receptor (beta chain) came from a study of blood T cell repertoires in COVID-19. Sequenced by immunoSEQ multiplex PCR; TCRdb stores in-frame clones only, minus some. The repertoire consists of about 74,000 clones, with under 95% occurring once and the leading ten covering roughly 5%. The CDR3 loop spans 13 amino acids. CDR1 and CDR2 (germline): MNHNS, SASEGT. With 3 bases removed from V and 2 bases from J, the gap between germline ends came to 6 bases. This TCR came from an older woman with active COVID-19. The sample comprised peripheral blood. This chain uses TRBV6-1 with TRBJ2-3; possible D gene TRBD2, 5 bases. CDR3 sequence (DNA): TGTGCCAGCAGTGACGGGGACACAGATACGCAGTATTTT. Its translation: CASSDGDTDTQYF.